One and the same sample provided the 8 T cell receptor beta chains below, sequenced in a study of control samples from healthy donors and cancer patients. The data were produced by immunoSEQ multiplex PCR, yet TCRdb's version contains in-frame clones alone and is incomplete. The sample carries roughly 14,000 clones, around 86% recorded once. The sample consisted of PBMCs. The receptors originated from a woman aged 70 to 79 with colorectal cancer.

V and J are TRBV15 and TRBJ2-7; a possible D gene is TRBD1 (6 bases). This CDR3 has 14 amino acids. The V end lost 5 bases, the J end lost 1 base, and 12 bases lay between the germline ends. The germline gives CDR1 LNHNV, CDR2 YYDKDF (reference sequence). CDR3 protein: CATSARQVSYEQYF. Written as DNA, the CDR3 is TGTGCCACCAGCGCACGACAGGTTTCCTACGAGCAGTACTTC. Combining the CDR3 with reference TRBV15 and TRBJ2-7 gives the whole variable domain DAMVIQNPRYQVTQFGKPVTLSCSQTLNHNVMYWYQQKSSQAPKLLFHYYDKDFNNEADTPDNFQSRRPNTSFCFLDIRSPGLGDTAMYLCATSARQVSYEQYFGPGTRLTVT.

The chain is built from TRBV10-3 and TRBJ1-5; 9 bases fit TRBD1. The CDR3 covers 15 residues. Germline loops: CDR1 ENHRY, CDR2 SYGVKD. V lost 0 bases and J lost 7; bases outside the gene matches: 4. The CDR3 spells CAISESTGGRQPQHF. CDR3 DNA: TGTGCCATCAGTGAGTCGACAGGGGGTAGGCAGCCCCAGCATTTT.

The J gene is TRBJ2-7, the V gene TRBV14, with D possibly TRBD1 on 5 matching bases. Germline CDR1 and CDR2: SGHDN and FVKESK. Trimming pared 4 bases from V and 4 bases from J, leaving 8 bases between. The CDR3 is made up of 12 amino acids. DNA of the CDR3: TGTGCCAGCAGCCCAACAGGTTACGAGCAGTACTTC. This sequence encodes CASSPTGYEQYF.

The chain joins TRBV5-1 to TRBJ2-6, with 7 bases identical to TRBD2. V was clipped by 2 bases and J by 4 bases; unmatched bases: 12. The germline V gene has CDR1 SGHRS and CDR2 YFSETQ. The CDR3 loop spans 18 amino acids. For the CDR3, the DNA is TGCGCCAGCAGCTTCGAGCTGGGGGAGGGCGCGGGGGCCAACGTCCTGACTTTC. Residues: CASSFELGEGAGANVLTF.

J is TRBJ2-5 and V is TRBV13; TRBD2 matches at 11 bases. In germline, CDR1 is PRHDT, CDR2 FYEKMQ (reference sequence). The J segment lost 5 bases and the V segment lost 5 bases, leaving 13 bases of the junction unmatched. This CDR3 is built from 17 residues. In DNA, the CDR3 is TGTGCCAGCAGCCCGGGACTAGCGGCTCCGCTGGAGGAGACCCAGTACTTC. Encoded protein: CASSPGLAAPLEETQYF.

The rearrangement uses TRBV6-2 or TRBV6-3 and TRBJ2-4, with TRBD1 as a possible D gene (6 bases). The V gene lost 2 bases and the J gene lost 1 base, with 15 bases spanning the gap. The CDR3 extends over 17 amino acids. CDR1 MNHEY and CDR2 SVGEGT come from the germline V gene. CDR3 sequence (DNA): TGTGCCAGCAGTTACGGGTGGGACACACCGGCCAAAAACATTCAGTACTTC. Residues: CASSYGWDTPAKNIQYF.

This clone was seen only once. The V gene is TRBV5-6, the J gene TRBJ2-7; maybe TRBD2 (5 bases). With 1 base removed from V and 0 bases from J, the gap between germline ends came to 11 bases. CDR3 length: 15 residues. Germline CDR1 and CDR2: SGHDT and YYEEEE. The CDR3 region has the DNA TGTGCCAGCAGCTTGTTATGGCGGGCCTCCTACGAGCAGTACTTC. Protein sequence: CASSLLWRASYEQYF.

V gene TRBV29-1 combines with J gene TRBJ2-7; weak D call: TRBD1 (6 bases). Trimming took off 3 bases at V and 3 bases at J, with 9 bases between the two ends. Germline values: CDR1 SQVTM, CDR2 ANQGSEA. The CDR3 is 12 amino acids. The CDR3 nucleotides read TGCAGCGTTGAGCTAGGGGGCTACGAGCAGTACTTC. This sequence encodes CSVELGGYEQYF.